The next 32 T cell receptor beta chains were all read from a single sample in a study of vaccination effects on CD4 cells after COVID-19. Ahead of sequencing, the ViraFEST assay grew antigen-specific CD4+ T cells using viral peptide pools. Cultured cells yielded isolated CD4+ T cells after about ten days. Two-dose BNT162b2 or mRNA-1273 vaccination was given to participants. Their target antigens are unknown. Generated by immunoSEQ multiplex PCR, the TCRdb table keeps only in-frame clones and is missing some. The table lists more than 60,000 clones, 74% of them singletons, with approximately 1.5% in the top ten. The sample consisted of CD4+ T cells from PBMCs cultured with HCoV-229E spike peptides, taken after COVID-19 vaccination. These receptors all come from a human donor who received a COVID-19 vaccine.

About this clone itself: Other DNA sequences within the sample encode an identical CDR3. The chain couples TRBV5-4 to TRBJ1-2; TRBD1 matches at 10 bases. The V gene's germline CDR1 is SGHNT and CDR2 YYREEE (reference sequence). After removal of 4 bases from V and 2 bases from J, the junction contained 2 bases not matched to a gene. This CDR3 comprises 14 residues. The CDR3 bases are TGTGCCAGCAGCCCGGGACAGGGGAACTATGGCTACACCTTC. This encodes CASSPGQGNYGYTF.

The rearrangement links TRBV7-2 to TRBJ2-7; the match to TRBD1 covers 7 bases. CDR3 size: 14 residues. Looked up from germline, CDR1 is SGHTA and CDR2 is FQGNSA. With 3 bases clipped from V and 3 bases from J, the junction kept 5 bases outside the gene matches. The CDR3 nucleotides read TGTGCCAGCAGCTTGGCGACAGGGTTCTACGAGCAGTACGTC. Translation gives CASSLATGFYEQYV.

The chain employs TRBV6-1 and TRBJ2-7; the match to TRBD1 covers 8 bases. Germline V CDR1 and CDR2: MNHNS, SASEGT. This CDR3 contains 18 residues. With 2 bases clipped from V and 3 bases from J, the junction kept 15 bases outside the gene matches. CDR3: CASSEMGTGHPAGYEQYV. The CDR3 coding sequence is TGTGCCAGCAGTGAAATGGGGACAGGACACCCCGCGGGCTACGAGCAGTACGTC.

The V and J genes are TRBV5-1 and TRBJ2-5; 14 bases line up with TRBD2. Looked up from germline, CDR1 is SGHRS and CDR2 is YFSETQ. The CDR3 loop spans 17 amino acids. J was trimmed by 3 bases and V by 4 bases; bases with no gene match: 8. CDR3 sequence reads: CASSPGLAGGGEETQYF. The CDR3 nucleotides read TGCGCCAGCAGCCCCGGACTAGCGGGGGGAGGCGAAGAGACCCAGTACTTC.

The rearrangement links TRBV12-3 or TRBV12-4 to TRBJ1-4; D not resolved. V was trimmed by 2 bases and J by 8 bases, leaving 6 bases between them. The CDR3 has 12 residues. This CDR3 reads CASSLQEEKLFF. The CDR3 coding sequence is TGTGCCAGCAGTTTACAGGAGGAAAAACTGTTTTTT.

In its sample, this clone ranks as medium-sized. CDR3 region: CASHAYVTGDQPQHF. As DNA, the CDR3 is TGTGCCAGCCATGCCTACGTTACAGGCGATCAGCCCCAGCATTTT. The chain recombines TRBV6-5 with TRBJ1-5; possible D gene TRBD1, 5 bases. Germline lookup yields CDR1 MNHEY and CDR2 SVGAGI. The CDR3 runs 15 residues. The V and J ends lost 8 bases and 5 bases respectively, with 19 bases between them.

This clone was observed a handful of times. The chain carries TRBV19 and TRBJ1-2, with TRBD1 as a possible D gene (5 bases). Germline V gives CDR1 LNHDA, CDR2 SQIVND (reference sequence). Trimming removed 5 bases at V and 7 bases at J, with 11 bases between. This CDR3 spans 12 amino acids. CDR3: CASSPRTSGYTF. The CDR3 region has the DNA TGTGCCAGTAGTCCCCGGACAAGTGGCTACACCTTC.

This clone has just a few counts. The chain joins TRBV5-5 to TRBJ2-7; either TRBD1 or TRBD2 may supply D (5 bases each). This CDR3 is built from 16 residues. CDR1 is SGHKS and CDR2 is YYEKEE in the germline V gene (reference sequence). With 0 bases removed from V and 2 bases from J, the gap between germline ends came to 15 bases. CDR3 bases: TGTGCCAGCAGCTTGGTCGGGGCGCCCGCCGCCTACGAGCAGTACGTC. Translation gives CASSLVGAPAAYEQYV.

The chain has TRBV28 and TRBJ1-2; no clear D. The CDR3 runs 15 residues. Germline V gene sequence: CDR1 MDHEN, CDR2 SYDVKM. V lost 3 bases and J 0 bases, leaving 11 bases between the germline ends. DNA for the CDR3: TGTGCCAGCAGTTTTTTAATGGGAACTAACTATGGCTACACCTTC. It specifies CASSFLMGTNYGYTF.

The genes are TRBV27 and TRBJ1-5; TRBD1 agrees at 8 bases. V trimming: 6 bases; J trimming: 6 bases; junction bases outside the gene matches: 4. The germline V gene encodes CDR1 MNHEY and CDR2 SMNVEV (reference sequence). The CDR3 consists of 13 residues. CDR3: CASSNRGSQPQHF. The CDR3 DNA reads TGTGCCAGCAGCAACAGGGGGAGTCAGCCCCAGCATTTT.

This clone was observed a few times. Here the CDR3 reads CASSSGRGGTGELFF. The DNA for the CDR3 is TGTGCCAGCAGCTCAGGGAGGGGGGGCACCGGGGAGCTGTTTTTT. This chain connects TRBV7-7 to TRBJ2-2; TRBD2 is a possible D gene (7 bases). CDR1 and CDR2 from the germline V gene are SSHAT and FNYEAQ (reference sequence). The V end lost 4 bases, the J end lost 4 bases, and 13 bases lay between the germline ends. CDR3 length: 15 residues.

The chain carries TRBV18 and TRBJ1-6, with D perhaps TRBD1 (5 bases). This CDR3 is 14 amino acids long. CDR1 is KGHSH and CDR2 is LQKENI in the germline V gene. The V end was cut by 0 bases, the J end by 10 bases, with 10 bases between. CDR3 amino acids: CASSPPMRDSPLHF. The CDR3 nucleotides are TGTGCCAGCTCACCACCGATGAGGGACTCACCCCTCCACTTT.

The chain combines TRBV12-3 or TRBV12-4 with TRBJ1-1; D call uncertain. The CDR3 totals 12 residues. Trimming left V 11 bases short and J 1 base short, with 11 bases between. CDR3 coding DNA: TGTGCCGGCTCAGTGGGGAACACTGAAGCTTTCTTT. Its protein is CAGSVGNTEAFF.

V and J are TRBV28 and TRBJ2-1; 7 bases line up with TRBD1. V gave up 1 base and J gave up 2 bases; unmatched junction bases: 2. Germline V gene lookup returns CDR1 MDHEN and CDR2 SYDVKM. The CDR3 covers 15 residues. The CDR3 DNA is TGTGCCAGCAGTTTATCCGGGACAGCCTACAATGAGCAGTTCTTC. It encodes CASSLSGTAYNEQFF.

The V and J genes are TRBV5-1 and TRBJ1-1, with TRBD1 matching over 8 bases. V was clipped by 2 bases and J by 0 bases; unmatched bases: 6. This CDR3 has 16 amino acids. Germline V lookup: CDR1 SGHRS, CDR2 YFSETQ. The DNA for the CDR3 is TGCGCCAGCAGCTTCCTAGGACAGGGCCTGAACACTGAAGCTTTCTTT. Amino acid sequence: CASSFLGQGLNTEAFF.

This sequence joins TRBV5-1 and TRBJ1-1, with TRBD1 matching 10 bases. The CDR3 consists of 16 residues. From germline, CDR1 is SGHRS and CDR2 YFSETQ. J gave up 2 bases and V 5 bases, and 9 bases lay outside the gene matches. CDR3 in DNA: TGCGCCAGCAGTGCTGGGACAGGGGCGCCTAACACTGAAGCTTTCTTT. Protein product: CASSAGTGAPNTEAFF. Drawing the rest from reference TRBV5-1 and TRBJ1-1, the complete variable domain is KAGVTQTPRYLIKTRGQQVTLSCSPISGHRSVSWYQQTPGQGLQFLFEYFSETQRNKGNFPGRFSGRQFSNSRSEMNVSTLELGDSALYLCASSAGTGAPNTEAFFGQGTRLTVV.

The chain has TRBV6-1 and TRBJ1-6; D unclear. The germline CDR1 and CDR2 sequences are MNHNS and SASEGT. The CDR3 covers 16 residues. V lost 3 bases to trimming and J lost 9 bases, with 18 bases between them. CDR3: CASSEAILGSSSPLHF. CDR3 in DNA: TGTGCCAGCAGTGAGGCGATATTAGGGAGTTCTTCACCCCTCCACTTT.

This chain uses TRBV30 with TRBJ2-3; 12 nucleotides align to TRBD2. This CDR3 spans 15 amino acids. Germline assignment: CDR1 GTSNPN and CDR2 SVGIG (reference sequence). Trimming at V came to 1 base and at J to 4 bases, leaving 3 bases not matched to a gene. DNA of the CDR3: TGTGCCTGGAGTGCTAGCGGGGGGGCAGCAGATACGCAGTATTTT. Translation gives CAWSASGGAADTQYF.

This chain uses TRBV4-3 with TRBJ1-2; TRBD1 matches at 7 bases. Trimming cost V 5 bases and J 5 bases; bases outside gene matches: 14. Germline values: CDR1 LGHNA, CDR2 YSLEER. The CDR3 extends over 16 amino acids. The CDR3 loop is CASSEGRQGGIYGYTF. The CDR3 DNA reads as TGCGCCAGCAGCGAAGGGAGACAGGGCGGTATATATGGCTACACCTTC.

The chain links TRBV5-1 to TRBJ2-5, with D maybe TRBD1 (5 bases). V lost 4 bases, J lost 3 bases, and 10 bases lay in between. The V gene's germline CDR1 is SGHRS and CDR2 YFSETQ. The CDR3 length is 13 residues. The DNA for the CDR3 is TGCGCCAGCAGCCTCAGGGATGAAGAGACCCAGTACTTC. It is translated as CASSLRDEETQYF.

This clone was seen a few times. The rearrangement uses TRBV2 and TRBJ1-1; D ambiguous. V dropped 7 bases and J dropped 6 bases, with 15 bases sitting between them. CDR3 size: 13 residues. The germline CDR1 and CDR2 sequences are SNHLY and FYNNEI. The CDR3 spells CASTSLLGSEAFF. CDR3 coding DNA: TGTGCCAGCACTTCTCTTCTAGGTTCTGAAGCTTTCTTT.

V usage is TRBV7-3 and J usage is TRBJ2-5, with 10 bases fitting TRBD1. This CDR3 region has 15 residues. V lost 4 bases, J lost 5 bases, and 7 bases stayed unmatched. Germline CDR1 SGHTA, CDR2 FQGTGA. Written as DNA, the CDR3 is TGTGCCAGCAGCTCGGGACAGGGGCCTAGGGAGACCCAGTACTTC. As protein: CASSSGQGPRETQYF.

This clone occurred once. In DNA, the CDR3 is TGTGCCAGCAGTTCCGGGACATATGAAGCTTTCTTT. Its protein product is CASSSGTYEAFF. This chain links TRBV12-3 or TRBV12-4 with TRBJ1-1; tentative D call: TRBD1 (6 bases). The CDR3 consists of 12 residues. V lost 4 bases and J 7 bases, leaving 10 bases between the germline ends.

Here the CDR3 reads CASRTQEYTQYF. CDR3 coding DNA: TGTGCCAGCAGAACCCAAGAGTACACGCAGTATTTT. The V gene is TRBV2, the J gene TRBJ2-3, with D hard to call. The CDR3 loop spans 12 amino acids. Germline V CDR1 and CDR2: SNHLY, FYNNEI. The V end was cut by 6 bases, the J end by 9 bases, with 13 bases between.

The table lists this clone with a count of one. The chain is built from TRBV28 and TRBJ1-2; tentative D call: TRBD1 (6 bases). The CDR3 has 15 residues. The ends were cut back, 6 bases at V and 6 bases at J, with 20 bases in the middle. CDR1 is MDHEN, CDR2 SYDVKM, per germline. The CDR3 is CASSLYTPGQHGYTF. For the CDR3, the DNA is TGTGCCAGCAGCCTTTACACCCCAGGACAGCATGGCTACACCTTC.

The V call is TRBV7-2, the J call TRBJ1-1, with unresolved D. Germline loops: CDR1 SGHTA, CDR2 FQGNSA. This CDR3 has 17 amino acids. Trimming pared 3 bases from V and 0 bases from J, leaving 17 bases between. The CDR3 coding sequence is TGTGCCAGCAGCTTCCTGAGGGCAGAGACCATGAACACTGAAGCTTTCTTT. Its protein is CASSFLRAETMNTEAFF.

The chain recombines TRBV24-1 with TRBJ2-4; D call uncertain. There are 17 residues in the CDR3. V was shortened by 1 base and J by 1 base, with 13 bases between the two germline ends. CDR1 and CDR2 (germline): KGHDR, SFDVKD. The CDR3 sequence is CATSDFGRPGAKNIQYF. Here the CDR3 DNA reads TGTGCCACCAGTGATTTCGGGCGGCCTGGGGCCAAAAACATTCAGTACTTC.

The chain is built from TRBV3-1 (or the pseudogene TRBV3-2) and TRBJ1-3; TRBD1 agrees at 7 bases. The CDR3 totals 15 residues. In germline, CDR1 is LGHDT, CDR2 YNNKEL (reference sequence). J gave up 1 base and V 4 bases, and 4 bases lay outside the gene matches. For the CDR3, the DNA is TGTGCCAGCAGCCTACTGGGACAGTCTGGAAACACCATATATTTT. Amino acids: CASSLLGQSGNTIYF.

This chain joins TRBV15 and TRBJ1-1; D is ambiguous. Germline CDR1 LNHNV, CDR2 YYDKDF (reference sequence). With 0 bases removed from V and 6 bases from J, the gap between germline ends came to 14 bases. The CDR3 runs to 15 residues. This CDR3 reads CATSRDRPPGSEAFF. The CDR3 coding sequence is TGTGCCACCAGCAGAGATCGCCCTCCTGGGTCTGAAGCTTTCTTT.

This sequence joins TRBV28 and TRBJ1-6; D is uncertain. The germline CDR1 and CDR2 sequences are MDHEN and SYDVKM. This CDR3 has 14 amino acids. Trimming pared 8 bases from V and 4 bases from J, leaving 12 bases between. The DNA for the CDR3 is TGTGCCAGCTCTCCCGCCGGTTATAATTCACCCCTCCACTTT. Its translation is CASSPAGYNSPLHF. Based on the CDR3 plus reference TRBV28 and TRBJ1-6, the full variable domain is DVKVTQSSRYLVKRTGEKVFLECVQDMDHENMFWYRQDPGLGLRLIYFSYDVKMKEKGDIPEGYSVSREKKERFSLILESASTNQTSMYLCASSPAGYNSPLHFGNGTRLTVT.

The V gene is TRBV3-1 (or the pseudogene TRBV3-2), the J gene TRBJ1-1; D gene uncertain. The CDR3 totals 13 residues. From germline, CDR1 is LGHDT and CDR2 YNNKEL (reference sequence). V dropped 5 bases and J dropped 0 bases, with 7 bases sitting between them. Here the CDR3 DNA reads TGTGCCAGCAGCTGGGGAGTGAACACTGAAGCTTTCTTT. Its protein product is CASSWGVNTEAFF.

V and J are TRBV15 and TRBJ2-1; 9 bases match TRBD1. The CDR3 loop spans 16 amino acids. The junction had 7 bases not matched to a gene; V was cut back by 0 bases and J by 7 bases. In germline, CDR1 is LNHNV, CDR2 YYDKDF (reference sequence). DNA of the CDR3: TGTGCCACCAGCAGAGATCCGGGGGACAGGGCAAATGAGCAGTTCTTC. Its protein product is CATSRDPGDRANEQFF.